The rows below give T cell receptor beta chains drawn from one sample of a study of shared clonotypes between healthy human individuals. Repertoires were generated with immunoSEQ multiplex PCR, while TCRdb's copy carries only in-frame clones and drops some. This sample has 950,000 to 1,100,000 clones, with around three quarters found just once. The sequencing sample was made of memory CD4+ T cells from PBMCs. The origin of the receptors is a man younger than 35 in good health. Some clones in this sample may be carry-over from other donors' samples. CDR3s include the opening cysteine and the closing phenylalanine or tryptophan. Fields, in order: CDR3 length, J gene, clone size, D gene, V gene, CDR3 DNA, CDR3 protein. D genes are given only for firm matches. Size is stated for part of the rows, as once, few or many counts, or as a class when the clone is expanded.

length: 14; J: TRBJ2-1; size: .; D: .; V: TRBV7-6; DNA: TGTGCCAGCAGCTTGGAAGGGACTTACAATGAGCAGTTCTTC; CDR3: CASSLEGTYNEQFF
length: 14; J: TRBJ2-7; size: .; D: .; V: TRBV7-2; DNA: TGTGCCAGCAGCCCCCAATACAGCTCGGACGAGCAGTACTTC; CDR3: CASSPQYSSDEQYF
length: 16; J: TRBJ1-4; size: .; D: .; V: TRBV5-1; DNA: TGCGCCAGCAGCTTGGCGGCACAGGGAATCGGCGAAAAACTGTTTTTT; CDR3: CASSLAAQGIGEKLFF
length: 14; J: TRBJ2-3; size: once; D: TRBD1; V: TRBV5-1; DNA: TGCGCCAGCAGCTGGACAGGGGTCACAGATACGCAGTATTTT; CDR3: CASSWTGVTDTQYF
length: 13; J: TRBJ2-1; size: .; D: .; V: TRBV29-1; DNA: TGCAGTGTATCAAACGGTCGCGGCAATGAGCAGTTCTTC; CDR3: CSVSNGRGNEQFF
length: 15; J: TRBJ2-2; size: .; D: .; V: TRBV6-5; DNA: TGTGCCAGCAGTTACTCGAGGCTAATTACCGGGGAGCTGTTTTTT; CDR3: CASSYSRLITGELFF
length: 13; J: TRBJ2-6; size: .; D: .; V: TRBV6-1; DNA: TGTGCCAGCATGAGCTCTGGGGCCAACGTCCTGACTTTC; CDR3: CASMSSGANVLTF
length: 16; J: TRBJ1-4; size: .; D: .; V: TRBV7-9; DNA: TGTGCCAGCAGCTTCTCAGTGGGACACCTCAATGAAAAACTGTTTTTT; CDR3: CASSFSVGHLNEKLFF
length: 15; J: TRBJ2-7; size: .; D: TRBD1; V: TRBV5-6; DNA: TGTGCCAGCAGCTGGGTGGACAGGGTATCCTACGAGCAGTACTTC; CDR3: CASSWVDRVSYEQYF
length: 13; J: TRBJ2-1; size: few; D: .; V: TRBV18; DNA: TGTGCCAGCTCACAGTCCTCCTACAATGAGCAGTTCTTC; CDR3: CASSQSSYNEQFF
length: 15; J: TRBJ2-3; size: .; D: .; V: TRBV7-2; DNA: TGTGCCAGCAGCCGGCAAAAGTTGGTGGCAGATACGCAGTATTTT; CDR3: CASSRQKLVADTQYF
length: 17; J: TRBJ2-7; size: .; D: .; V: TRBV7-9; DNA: TGTGCCAGCAGCCCATCCCCTGGACTAGCTCCAGGGGGGGAGCAGTACTTC; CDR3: CASSPSPGLAPGGEQYF
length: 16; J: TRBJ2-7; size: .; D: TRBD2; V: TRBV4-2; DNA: TGTGCCAGCAGCCTCGGACTAGCGGGAGTGTCCTACGAGCAGTACTTC; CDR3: CASSLGLAGVSYEQYF
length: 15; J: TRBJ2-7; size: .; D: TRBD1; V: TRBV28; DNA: TGTGCCAGCAGCCAGAGGACAGGGGGCGTCTCCGAGCAGTACTTC; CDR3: CASSQRTGGVSEQYF
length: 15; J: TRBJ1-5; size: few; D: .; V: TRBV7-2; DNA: TGTGCCAGCAGCCCGCGCTCGCGGGGCCCGGAGCCCCAGCATTTT; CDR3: CASSPRSRGPEPQHF
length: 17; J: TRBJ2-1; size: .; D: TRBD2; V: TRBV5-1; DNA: TGCGCCAGCAGCTCCCGACTAGCGGGGAGCTCCTACAATGAGCAGTTCTTC; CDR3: CASSSRLAGSSYNEQFF
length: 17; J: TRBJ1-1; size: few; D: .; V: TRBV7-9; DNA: TGTGCCAGCAGCCCTAACGCCCCCGATTCTTTCCAGCCTGAAGCTTTCTTT; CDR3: CASSPNAPDSFQPEAFF
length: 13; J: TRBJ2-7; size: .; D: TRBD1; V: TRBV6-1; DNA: TGTGCCAGCCGGTGGGGACAGGGGTACGAGCAGTACTTC; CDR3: CASRWGQGYEQYF
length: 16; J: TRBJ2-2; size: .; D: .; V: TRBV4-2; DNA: TGTGCCAGCAGCCAAGATGGAGGGGGAGGTTACGGGGAGCTGTTTTTT; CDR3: CASSQDGGGGYGELFF
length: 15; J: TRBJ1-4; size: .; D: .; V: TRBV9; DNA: TGTGCCAGCAGCCCCCGACAGGACTTAAATGAAAAACTGTTTTTT; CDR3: CASSPRQDLNEKLFF
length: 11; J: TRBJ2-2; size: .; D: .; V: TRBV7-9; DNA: TGTGCCAGCACCCCGCTGCGAGAGCTGTTTTTT; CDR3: CASTPLRELFF
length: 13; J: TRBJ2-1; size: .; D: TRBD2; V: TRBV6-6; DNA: TGTGCCACCCGACTAGCGGGAGGGAATGAGCAGTTCTTC; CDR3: CATRLAGGNEQFF
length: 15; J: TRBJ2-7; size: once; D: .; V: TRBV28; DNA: TGTGCCAGCAGTCCCCACAGGGTCGGGCCCGACGAGCAGTACTTC; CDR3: CASSPHRVGPDEQYF
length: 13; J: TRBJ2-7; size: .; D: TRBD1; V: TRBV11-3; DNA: TGTGCCAGCAGCGCTCTTCAGACAGGGGAGCAGTACTTC; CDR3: CASSALQTGEQYF
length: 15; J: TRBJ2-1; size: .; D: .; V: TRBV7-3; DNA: TGTGCCAGCTCGGCCCAGGGAGCTTTATACAATGAGCAGTTCTTC; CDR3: CASSAQGALYNEQFF
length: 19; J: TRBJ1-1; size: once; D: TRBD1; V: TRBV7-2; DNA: TGTGCCAGCAGCTTATTAGGGACAGGGTTCGGCTCCCCTGGAACTGAAGCTTTCTTT; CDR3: CASSLLGTGFGSPGTEAFF
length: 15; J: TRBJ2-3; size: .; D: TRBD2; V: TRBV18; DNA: TGTGCCAGCTCCCCCTCGGGAGGGAGCACAGATACGCAGTATTTT; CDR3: CASSPSGGSTDTQYF
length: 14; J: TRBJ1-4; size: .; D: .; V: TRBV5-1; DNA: TGCGCCAGCAGCTATGGGGGTGTGGGCGAAAAACTGTTTTTT; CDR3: CASSYGGVGEKLFF
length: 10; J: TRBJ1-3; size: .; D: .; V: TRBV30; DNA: TGTGCCTGGGGACTCGAAACCATATATTTT; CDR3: CAWGLETIYF
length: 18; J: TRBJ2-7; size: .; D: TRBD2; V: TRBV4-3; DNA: TGCGCCAGCAGCCAACCCGGCCACGGGACTAAGGGTTCCTACGAGCAGTACTTC; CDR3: CASSQPGHGTKGSYEQYF
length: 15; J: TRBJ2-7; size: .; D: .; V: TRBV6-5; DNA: TGTGCCAGCAGTTACTCGGGGGGGGCCGCCTACGAGCAGTACTTC; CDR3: CASSYSGGAAYEQYF
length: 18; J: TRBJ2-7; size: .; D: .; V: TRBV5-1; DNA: TGCGCCAGCAGCTTGGTAGCAGCGCCTACGGCTTCGTCCTACGAGCAGTACTTC; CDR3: CASSLVAAPTASSYEQYF
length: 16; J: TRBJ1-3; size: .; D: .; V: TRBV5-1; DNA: TGCGCCAGCAGCTTGTCCAGGGCCAGCTCTGGAAACACCATATATTTT; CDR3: CASSLSRASSGNTIYF
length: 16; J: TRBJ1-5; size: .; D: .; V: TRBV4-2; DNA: TGTGCCAGCAGCCTCGAGGCGGGACTCACAAATCAGCCCCAGCATTTT; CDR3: CASSLEAGLTNQPQHF
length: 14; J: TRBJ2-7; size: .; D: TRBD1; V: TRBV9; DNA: TGTGCCAGCAGCGCGGGACAGGTTAGGCTCGAGCAGTACTTC; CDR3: CASSAGQVRLEQYF
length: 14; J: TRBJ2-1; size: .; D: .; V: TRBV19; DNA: TGTGCCAGTAGTAATCCGGGAGCCTACAATGAGCAGTTCTTC; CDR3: CASSNPGAYNEQFF
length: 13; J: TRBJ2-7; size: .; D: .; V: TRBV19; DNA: TGTGCCAGTAGTATAGCACCTACCTACGAGCAGTACTTC; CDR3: CASSIAPTYEQYF
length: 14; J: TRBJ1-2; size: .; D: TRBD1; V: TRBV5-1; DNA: TGCGCCAGCAGCCAGGGGACAGCCAACTATGGCTACACCTTC; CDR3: CASSQGTANYGYTF
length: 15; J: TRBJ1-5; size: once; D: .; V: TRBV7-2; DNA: TGTGCCAGCAGCTTGTTTTCGGATCCCAATCAGCCCCAGCATTTT; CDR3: CASSLFSDPNQPQHF
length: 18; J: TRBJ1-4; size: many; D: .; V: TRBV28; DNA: TGTGCCAGCAGCCGATCGGGTGGGCTGCGGGCGACTAATGAAAAACTGTTTTTT; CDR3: CASSRSGGLRATNEKLFF
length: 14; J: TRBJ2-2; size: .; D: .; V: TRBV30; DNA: TGTGCCTGGAGGGCATATCGGCACACCGGGGAGCTGTTTTTT; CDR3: CAWRAYRHTGELFF
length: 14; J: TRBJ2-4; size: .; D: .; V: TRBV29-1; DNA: TGCAGCGTTGTTGGGTCTCTAGCCAAAAACATTCAGTACTTC; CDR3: CSVVGSLAKNIQYF
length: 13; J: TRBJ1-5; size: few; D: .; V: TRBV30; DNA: TGTGCCTGGAGTGTACAGGCTGATCAGCCCCAGCATTTT; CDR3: CAWSVQADQPQHF
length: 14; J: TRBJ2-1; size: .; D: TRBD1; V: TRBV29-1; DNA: TGCAGCGCCCTGGACAGGGGGCCCTACAATGAGCAGTTCTTC; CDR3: CSALDRGPYNEQFF
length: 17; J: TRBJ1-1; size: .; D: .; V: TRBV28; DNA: TGTGCCAGCAGTCCATACCCAAAGGACTCTCAGAGCGCCGAAGCTTTCTTT; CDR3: CASSPYPKDSQSAEAFF
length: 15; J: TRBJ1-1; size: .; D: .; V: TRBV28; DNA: TGTGCCAGCAGTTCCCTGAGGGCTGGTGGCGCTGAAGCTTTCTTT; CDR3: CASSSLRAGGAEAFF
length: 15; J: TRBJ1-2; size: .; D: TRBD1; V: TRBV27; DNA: TGTGCCAGCAGTCCGGGACAGGGATTTGGCTATGGCTACACCTTC; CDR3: CASSPGQGFGYGYTF
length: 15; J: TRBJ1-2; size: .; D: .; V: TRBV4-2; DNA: TGTGCCAGCAGCCAAGTCGGCGGGGGCACCTATGGCTACACCTTC; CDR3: CASSQVGGGTYGYTF
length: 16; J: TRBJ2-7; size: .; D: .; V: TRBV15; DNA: TGTGCCACCAGCAGAGGCCTCGGGACGGAAATCTACGAGCAGTACTTC; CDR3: CATSRGLGTEIYEQYF
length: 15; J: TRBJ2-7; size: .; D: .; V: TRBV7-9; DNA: TGTGCCAGCAGCTTAGCGCTTGGGGGCAGCTACGAGCAGTACTTC; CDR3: CASSLALGGSYEQYF
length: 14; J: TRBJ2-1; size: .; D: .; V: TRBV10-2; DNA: TGCGCCAGCACCGGACCCAGGTCCTACAATGAGCAGTTCTTC; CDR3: CASTGPRSYNEQFF
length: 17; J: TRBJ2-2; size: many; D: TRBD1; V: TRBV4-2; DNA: TGTGCCAGCAGCCAACCGGGACAGGGGACGAACACCGGGGAGCTGTTTTTT; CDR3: CASSQPGQGTNTGELFF
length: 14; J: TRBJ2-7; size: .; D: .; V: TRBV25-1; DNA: TGTGCCAGCAGTGAGGGGGTCGCCTACTATCAGCAGTACTTC; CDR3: CASSEGVAYYQQYF
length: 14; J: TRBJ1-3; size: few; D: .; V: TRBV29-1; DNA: TGCAGCGTTGATCAGGGCCGCTCTGGAAACACCATATATTTT; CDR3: CSVDQGRSGNTIYF
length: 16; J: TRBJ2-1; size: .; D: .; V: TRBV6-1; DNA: TGTGCCAGCAGTGAAGCGCAACGCTTCTCCTACAATGAGCAGTTCTTC; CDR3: CASSEAQRFSYNEQFF